This record concerns one T cell receptor (beta chain) sequence. Measured with immunoSEQ multiplex PCR; TCRdb has only the in-frame clones, and not every one. The top ten clones hold almost 40% of a sample with around 130,000 clones, roughly 90% of them seen once. The data belong to a study of control samples from healthy donors and cancer patients. There are 15 residues in the CDR3. V was shortened by 0 bases and J by 2 bases, with 7 bases between the two germline ends. Germline CDR1 ENHRY, CDR2 SYGVKD. This clonotype was sampled from a man aged 50 or older in good health. The chain recombines TRBV10-3 with TRBJ1-4; D is unclear. The specimen sequenced was blood. The chain's CDR3 is CAISESGQTNEKLFF. The CDR3 coding sequence is TGTGCCATCAGTGAGTCAGGGCAGACTAATGAAAAACTGTTTTTT.